The 2 T cell receptor beta chains listed next were all sequenced from one sample in a study of blood T cells in healthy people across ages. Sample-barcoded 5' priming and a J-beta primer mix drove a second PCR of roughly 6 to 12 cycles. Each CDR3 protein is one row after TCRdb ran MiXCR on the 5' RACE reads. The sample shows 700,000 or so distinct CDR3 sequences, about 24% of them seen only once. Sequences were obtained from blood. Every receptor here comes from a man between 70 and 80 years old in good health.

This chain joins TRBV5-1 and TRBJ2-5, with a tentative D call TRBD2 (6 bases). Per germline, CDR1 SGHRS and CDR2 YFSETQ. CDR3 length equals 16 residues. V lost 0 bases, J lost 2 bases, and 14 bases lay in between. Here the CDR3 reads CASSLENASEQETQYF. CDR3 in DNA: TGCGCCAGCAGCTTGGAGAACGCTAGCGAACAAGAGACCCAGTACTTC.

This clonotype was found a few times. The rearrangement links TRBV27 to TRBJ1-5; 8 bases fit TRBD1. J lost 7 bases, V lost 4 bases, and 6 bases had no gene match. Germline V gene sequence: CDR1 MNHEY, CDR2 SMNVEV (reference sequence). The CDR3 loop spans 14 amino acids. The CDR3 here is CASSWTGTRQPQHF. The CDR3 DNA reads as TGTGCCAGCAGTTGGACAGGGACCCGGCAGCCCCAGCATTTT.